This T cell receptor (beta chain) was documented in a study of siplizumab effects on memory and regulatory T cells. Whole-study findings and limits: The study did not confirm that proliferating Tregs from siplizumab cultures were suppressive. Many proliferating CD4+ or CD8+ clones remained unclassified. Roughly 75-96% of them could not be assigned either a naive or a memory phenotype.

The V and J ends lost 1 base and 5 bases respectively, with 12 bases between them. This CDR3 has 15 residues. Germline CDR1 and CDR2: MRHNA and SNTAGT. The assay was immunoSEQ multiplex PCR, and TCRdb's table has in-frame clones only and misses some. Here the sample spans roughly 80,000 clones, about 91% being singletons. Note on this clone: Its antigen remains unknown.

Sequencing was done on a sample of Tregs sorted from blood. The chain combines TRBV6-4 with TRBJ2-1, with D possibly matching TRBD1 (5 bases). This receptor was obtained from a human donor in good health. CDR3 residues: CASSDCPGFNNEQFF. In DNA form, the CDR3 reads TGTGCCAGCAGTGACTGCCCAGGGTTCAACAATGAGCAGTTCTTC.